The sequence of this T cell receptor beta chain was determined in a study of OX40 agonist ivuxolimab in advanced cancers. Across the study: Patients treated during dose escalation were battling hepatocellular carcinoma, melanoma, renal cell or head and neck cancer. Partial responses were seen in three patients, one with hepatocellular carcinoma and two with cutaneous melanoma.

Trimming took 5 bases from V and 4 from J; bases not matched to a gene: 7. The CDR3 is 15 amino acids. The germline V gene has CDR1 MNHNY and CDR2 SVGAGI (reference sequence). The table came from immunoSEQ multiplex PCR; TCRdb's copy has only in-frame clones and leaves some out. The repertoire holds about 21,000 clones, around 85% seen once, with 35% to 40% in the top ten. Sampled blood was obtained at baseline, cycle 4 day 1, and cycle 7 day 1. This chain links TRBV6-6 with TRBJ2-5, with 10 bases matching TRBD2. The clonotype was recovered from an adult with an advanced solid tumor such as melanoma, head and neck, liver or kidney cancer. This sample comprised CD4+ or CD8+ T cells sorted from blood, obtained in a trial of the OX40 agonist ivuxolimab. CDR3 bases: TGTGCCAGCAGTCCCCTCGGACTAGCGGCAGAGACCCAGTACTTC. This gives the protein CASSPLGLAAETQYF.